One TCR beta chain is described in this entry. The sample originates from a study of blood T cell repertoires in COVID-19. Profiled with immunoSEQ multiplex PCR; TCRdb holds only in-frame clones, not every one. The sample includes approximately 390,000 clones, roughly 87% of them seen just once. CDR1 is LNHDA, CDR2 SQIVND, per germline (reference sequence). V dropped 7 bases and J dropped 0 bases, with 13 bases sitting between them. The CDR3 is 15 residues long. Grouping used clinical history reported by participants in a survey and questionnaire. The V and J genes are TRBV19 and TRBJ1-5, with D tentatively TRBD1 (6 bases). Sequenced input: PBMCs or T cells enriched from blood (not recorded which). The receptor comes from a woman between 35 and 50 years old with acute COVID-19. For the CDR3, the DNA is TGTGCCAGTACCCTACGGGGGGCTAGCAATCAGCCCCAGCATTTT. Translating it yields CASTLRGASNQPQHF.